This T cell receptor beta chain was recorded in a study of cytomegalovirus exposure and HLA in healthy donors. General observations from the study: Later work associated 17,000 or so TCR beta sequences with HLA alleles at 0.05 false discovery rate.

The V end was cut by 0 bases, the J end by 4 bases, with 8 bases between. Germline CDR1 SGHRS, CDR2 YFSETQ. This CDR3 region has 13 residues. The PCR had 60 Vbeta and 13 Jbeta primers. How the authors handled the data: An analysis that came later counted around 80 million unique TCR beta chains, around 10 million shared. Assay used: immunoSEQ multiplex PCR; TCRdb lists only in-frame clones, some missing. V and J calls and clone size follow that table, whereas D and trimming were derived from the DNA. Of 95,000 to 150,000 clones in the sample, roughly 80% were seen once. As to this clone: The antigen is not known.

The chain joins TRBV5-1 to TRBJ2-7, with D possibly TRBD1 on 6 matching bases. The specimen was PBMCs. The TCR comes from a woman in her thirties in good health and CMV-seropositive. For the CDR3, the DNA is TGCGCCAGCAGCTTGGAACAGGGATACGAGCAGTACTTC. As protein: CASSLEQGYEQYF.